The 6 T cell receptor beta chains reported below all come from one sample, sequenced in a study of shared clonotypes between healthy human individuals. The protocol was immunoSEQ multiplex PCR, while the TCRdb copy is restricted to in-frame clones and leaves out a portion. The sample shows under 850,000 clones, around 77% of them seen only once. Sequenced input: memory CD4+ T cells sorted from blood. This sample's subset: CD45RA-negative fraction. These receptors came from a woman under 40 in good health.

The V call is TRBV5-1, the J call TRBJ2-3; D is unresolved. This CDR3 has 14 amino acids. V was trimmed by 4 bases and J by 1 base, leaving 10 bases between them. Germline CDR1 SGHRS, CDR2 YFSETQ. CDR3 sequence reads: CASSMTPGTDTQYF. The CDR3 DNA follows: TGCGCCAGCAGCATGACACCAGGCACAGATACGCAGTATTTT.

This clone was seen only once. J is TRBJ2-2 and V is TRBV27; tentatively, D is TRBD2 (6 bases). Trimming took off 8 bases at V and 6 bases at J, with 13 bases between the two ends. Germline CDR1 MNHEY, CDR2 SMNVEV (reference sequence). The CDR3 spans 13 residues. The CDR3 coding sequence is TGTGCCAGCGGGCGGGATGTCTCCGGGGAGCTGTTTTTT. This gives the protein CASGRDVSGELFF.

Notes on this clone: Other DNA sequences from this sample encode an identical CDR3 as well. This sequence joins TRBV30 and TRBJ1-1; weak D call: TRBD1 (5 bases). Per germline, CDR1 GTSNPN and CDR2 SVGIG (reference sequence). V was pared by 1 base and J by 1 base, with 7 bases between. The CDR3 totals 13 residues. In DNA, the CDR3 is TGTGCCTGGAGTGCTACAGGGAACACTGAAGCTTTCTTT. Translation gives CAWSATGNTEAFF.

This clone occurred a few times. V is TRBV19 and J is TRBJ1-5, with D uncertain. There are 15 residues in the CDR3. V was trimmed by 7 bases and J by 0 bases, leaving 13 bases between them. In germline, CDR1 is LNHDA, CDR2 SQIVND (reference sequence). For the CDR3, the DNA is TGTGCCAGTAAAGGGCAACACTATAGCAATCAGCCCCAGCATTTT. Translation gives CASKGQHYSNQPQHF.

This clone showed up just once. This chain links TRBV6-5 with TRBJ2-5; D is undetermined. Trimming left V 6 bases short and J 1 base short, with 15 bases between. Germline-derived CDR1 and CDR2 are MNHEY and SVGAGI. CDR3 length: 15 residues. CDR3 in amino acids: CASRRSLASQETQYF. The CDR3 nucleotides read TGTGCCAGCAGACGCAGTTTGGCCTCCCAAGAGACCCAGTACTTC.

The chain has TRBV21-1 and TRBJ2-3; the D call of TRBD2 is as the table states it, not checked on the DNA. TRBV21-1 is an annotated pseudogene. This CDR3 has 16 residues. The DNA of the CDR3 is TGTGCCAGCAGCAAGGGACTAGCGGGAGTGAAAGATACGCAGTATTTT. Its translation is CASSKGLAGVKDTQYF.